This record covers a single T cell receptor beta chain. The CDR3 spans 14 residues. Trimming left V 8 bases short and J 2 bases short, with 15 bases between. From germline, CDR1 is MNHEY and CDR2 SVGAGI. These data belong to a study of blood T cell repertoires in COVID-19. Background on the study: Nucleic acid was either cDNA or gDNA, and it came from T cells, B-cell-depleted T cells, or PBMCs.

In the original analysis: Scientists estimated how many nucleated cells there were by amplifying reference gene primers. The table came from immunoSEQ multiplex PCR; TCRdb's copy has only in-frame clones and leaves some out. D and trimming were read from the DNA, whereas the V and J calls and clone size are those reported in that table. The sample includes about 110,000 clones, around nine tenths of them seen just once. The material sequenced was peripheral blood. This chain connects TRBV6-5 to TRBJ1-2, with a weak D call TRBD1 (5 bases). This TCR was recovered from a man between 35 and 55 years old with acute or convalescent COVID-19. The CDR3 sequence: CASAVDSLNYGYTF. The CDR3 region has the DNA TGTGCCAGCGCAGTAGACAGTCTAAACTATGGCTACACCTTC.